This TCR beta chain was obtained from a study of cytomegalovirus exposure and HLA in healthy donors. Whole-study results and caveats: High sensitivity and specificity were reportedly achieved when the classifier diagnosed cytomegalovirus status.

It was with 60 Vbeta and 13 Jbeta primers that the PCR ran. Repertoires were generated with immunoSEQ multiplex PCR, while TCRdb's copy carries only in-frame clones and drops some. The table records some 170,000 clones, about two thirds of them present only once. The germline CDR1 and CDR2 sequences are SGHAT and FQNNGV. V lost 5 bases and J lost 4; bases outside the gene matches: 8. The CDR3 is 15 amino acids. A remark on this clone: No antigen is known for it.

The TCR comes from a human donor in good health. The J gene is TRBJ1-2, the V gene TRBV11-2, with 9 nucleotides matching TRBD1. Sequencing was carried out using PBMCs. As DNA, the CDR3 is TGTGCCAGCAGCCCCCTCACAGGGGGCGGCTATGGCTACACCTTC. Encoded protein: CASSPLTGGGYGYTF.